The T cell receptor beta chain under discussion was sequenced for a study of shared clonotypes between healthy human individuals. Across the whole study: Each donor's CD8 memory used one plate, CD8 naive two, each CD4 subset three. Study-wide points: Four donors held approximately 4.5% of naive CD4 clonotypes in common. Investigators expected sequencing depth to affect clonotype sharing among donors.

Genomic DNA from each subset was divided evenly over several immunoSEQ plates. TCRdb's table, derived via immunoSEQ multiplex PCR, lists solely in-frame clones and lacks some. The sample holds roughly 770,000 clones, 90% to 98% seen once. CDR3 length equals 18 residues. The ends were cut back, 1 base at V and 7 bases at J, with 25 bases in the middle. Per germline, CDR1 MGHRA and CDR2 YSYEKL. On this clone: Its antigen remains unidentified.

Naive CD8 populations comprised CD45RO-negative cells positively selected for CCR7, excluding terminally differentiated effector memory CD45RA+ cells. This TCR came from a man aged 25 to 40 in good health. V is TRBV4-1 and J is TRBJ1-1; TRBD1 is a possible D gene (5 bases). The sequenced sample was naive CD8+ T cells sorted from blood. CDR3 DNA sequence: TGCGCCAGCAGCCAAGGGAGCGTAAGGGAGGGGCCGATCGGTGAAGCTTTCTTT. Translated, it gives CASSQGSVREGPIGEAFF.